A single sample is the source of the 5 T cell receptor beta chains below, sequenced in a study of control samples from healthy donors and cancer patients. Here immunoSEQ multiplex PCR was the method, and the copy in TCRdb shows in-frame clones only, minus some. The repertoire has fewer than 20,000 clones, 86% of them found once; the top ten carry under 14%. Sequencing was performed on PBMCs. Receptors originate from a woman between 65 and 79 years old with colorectal cancer.

The chain employs TRBV18 and TRBJ2-1; tentative D call: TRBD2 (6 bases). The CDR3 has 17 amino acids. Trimming removed 0 bases from V and 3 bases from J, with 15 bases in between. Germline V gives CDR1 KGHSH, CDR2 LQKENI. The CDR3 DNA is TGTGCCAGCTCACCACCGTTGGGGGAGGAAGGCTACAATGAGCAGTTCTTC. Encoded protein: CASSPPLGEEGYNEQFF. Full variable domain (remainder filled in from reference TRBV18 and TRBJ2-1): NAGVMQNPRHLVRRRGQEARLRCSPMKGHSHVYWYRQLPEEGLKFMVYLQKENIIDESGMPKERFSAEFPKEGPSILRIQQVVRGDSAAYFCASSPPLGEEGYNEQFFGPGTRLTVL.

The gene calls are TRBV11-1 and TRBJ1-2; D perhaps matches TRBD1 (5 bases). V shed 1 base and J shed 4 bases, with 7 bases lying between them. Germline CDR1 reads SGHAT; CDR2 reads FQDESV (reference sequence). The CDR3 has 13 residues. CDR3 bases: TGTGCCAGCAGCTTAGGGGGGACCTATGGCTACACCTTC. This sequence encodes CASSLGGTYGYTF.

V gene TRBV3-1 (or the pseudogene TRBV3-2) combines with J gene TRBJ2-5; D might be TRBD2 (6 bases). CDR3 length equals 15 residues. Germline CDR1 LGHDT, CDR2 YNNKEL (reference sequence). V lost 0 bases and J lost 0, with 8 bases in between. CDR3 coding DNA: TGTGCCAGCAGCCAAGACCGCGGGGACCAAGAGACCCAGTACTTC. Translated: CASSQDRGDQETQYF.

This sequence joins TRBV19 and TRBJ2-3, with TRBD1 matching 7 bases. In germline, CDR1 is LNHDA, CDR2 SQIVND (reference sequence). The CDR3 runs 14 residues. V trimming: 6 bases; J trimming: 6 bases; junction bases outside the gene matches: 9. CDR3 protein: CASSPDRVRDTQYF. The CDR3 DNA follows: TGTGCCAGTAGCCCCGACAGGGTAAGGGATACGCAGTATTTT.

This chain links TRBV12-5 with TRBJ1-5; TRBD1 aligns across 9 bases. Germline CDR1 is LGHNT and CDR2 is FRNRAP. CDR3 length: 18 residues. V lost 3 bases, J lost 1 base, and 10 bases stayed unmatched. The CDR3 loop is CASGFRTGVLGSNQPQHF. CDR3 bases: TGTGCTAGTGGTTTCCGGACAGGGGTTCTAGGAAGCAATCAGCCCCAGCATTTT.